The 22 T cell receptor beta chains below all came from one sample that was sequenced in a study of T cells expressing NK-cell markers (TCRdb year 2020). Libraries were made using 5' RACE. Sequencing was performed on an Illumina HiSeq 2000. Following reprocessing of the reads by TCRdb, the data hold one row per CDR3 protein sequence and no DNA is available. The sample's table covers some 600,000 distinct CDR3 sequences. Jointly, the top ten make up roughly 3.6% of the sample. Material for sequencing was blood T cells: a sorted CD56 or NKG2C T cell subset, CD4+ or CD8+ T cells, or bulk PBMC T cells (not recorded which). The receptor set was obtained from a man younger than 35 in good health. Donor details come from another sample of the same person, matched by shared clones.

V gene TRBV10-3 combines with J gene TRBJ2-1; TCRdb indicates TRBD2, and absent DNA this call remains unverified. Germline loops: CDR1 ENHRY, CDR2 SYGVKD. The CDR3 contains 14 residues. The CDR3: CAIGGLVSHNEQFF.

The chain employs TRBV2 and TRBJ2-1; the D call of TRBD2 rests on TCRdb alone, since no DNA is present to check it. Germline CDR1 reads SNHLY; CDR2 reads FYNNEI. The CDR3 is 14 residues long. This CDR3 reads CASSDGITYNEQFF.

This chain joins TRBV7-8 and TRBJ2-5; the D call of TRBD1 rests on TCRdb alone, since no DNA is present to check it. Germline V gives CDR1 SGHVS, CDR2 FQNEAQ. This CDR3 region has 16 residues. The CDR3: CASSLGPGTARETQYF. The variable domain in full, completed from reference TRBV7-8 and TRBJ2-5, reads GAGVSQSPRYKVAKRGQDVALRCDPISGHVSLFWYQQALGQGPEFLTYFQNEAQLDKSGLPSDRFFAERPEGSVSTLKIQRTQQEDSAVYLCASSLGPGTARETQYFGPGTRLLVL.

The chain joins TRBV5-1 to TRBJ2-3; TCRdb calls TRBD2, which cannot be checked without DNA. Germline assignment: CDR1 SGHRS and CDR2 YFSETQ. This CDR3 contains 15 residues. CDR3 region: CASSYQTSGSDTQYF. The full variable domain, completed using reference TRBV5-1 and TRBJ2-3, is KAGVTQTPRYLIKTRGQQVTLSCSPISGHRSVSWYQQTPGQGLQFLFEYFSETQRNKGNFPGRFSGRQFSNSRSEMNVSTLELGDSALYLCASSYQTSGSDTQYFGPGTRLTVL.

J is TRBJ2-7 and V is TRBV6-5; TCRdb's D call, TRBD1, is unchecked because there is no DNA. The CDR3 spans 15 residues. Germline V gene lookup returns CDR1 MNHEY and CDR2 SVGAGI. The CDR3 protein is CASSYRGQEGNEQYF.

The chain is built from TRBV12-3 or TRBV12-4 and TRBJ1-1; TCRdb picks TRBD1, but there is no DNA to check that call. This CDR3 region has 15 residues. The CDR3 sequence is CASSLRAGRSAEAFF.

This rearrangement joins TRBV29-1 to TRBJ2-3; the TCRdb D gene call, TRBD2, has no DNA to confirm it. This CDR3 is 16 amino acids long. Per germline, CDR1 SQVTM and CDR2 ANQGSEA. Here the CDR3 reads CSVVVIAGGLTDTQYF.

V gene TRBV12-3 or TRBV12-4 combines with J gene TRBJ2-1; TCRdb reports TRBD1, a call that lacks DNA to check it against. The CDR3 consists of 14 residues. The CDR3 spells CASSNNRGVYEQFF.

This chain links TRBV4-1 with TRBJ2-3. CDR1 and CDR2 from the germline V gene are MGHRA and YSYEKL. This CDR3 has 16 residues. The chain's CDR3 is CASSQDHALSTDTQYF.

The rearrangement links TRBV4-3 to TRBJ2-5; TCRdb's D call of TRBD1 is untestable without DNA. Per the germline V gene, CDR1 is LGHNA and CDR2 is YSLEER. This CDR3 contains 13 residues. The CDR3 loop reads CASSQGTAQTQYF.

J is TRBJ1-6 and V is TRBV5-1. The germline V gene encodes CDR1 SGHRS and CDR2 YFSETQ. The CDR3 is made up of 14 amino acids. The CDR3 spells CASSFEGRGSPLHF.

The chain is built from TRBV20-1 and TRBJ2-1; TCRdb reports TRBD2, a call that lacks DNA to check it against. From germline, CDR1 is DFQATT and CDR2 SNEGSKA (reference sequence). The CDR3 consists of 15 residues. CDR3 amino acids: CSATLGVRGYNEQFF.

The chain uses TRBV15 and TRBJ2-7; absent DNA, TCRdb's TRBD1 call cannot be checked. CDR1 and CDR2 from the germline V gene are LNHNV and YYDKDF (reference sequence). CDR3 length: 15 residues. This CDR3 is CATSTSRTAVYEQYF.

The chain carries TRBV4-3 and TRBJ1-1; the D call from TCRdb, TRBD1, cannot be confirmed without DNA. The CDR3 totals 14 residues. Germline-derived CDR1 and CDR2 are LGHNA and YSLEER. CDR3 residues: CASSQDPGSTEAFF.

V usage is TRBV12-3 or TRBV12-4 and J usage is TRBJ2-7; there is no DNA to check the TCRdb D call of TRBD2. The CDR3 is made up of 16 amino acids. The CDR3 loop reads CASSPTQGGRVNEQYF.

CDR3 loop: CSEMSSYNEQFF. V usage is TRBV29-1 and J usage is TRBJ2-1. The germline V gene has CDR1 SQVTM and CDR2 ANQGSEA. The CDR3 has 12 residues.

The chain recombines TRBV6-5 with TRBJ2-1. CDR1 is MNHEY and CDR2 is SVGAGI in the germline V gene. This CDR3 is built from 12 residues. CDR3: CAKTEIGNEQFF.

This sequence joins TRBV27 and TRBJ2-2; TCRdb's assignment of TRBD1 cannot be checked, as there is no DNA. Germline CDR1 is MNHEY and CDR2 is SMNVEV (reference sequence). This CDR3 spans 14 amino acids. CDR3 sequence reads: CASTRTGIAGELFF.

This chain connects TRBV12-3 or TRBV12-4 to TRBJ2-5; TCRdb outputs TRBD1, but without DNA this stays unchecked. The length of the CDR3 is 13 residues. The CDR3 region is CASSPTGIGTQYF.

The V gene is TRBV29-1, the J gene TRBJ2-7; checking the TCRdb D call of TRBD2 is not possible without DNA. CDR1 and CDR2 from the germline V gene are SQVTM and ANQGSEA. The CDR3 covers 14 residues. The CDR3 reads CSTRNRSAPDEQYF.

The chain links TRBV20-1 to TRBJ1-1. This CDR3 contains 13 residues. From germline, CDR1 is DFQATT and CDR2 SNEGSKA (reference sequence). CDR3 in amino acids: CSARRGTHTEAFF.

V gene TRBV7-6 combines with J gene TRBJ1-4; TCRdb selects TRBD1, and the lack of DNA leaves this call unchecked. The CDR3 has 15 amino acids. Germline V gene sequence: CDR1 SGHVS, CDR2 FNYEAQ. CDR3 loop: CASSGARATNEKLFF.